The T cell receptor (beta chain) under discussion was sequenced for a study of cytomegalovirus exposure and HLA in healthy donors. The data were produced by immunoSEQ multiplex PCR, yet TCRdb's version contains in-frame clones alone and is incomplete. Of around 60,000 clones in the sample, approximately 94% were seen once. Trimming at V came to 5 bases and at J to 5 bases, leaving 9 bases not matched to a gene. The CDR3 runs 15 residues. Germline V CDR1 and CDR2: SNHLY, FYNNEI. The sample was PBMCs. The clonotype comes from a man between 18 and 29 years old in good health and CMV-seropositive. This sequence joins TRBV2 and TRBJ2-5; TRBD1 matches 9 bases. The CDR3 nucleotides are TGTGCCAGCAGTAAGGGACAGGGAGTCGGGGAGACCCAGTACTTC. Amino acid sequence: CASSKGQGVGETQYF.